Presented here are 11 T cell receptor beta chains from one specimen sequenced in a study of blood T cell repertoires in COVID-19. Sequencing used immunoSEQ multiplex PCR; TCRdb keeps in-frame clones, though not all of them. The repertoire has approximately 30,000 clones, around nine tenths of them found once; the top ten carry about a sixth. The material sequenced was peripheral blood. The receptors derive from a human donor in a cohort sampled during active COVID-19.

This chain links TRBV19 with TRBJ1-5; no clear D. Trimming left V 4 bases short and J 4 bases short, with 8 bases between. This CDR3 contains 13 residues. The V gene's germline CDR1 is LNHDA and CDR2 SQIVND (reference sequence). The CDR3 spells CASSTSLNQPQHF. The CDR3 region has the DNA TGTGCCAGTAGTACGTCCCTTAATCAGCCCCAGCATTTT. Full variable domain (missing parts from reference TRBV19 and TRBJ1-5): DGGITQSPKYLFRKEGQNVTLSCEQNLNHDAMYWYRQDPGQGLRLIYYSQIVNDFQKGDIAEGYSVSREKKESFPLTVTSAQKNPTAFYLCASSTSLNQPQHFGDGTRLSIL.

V gene TRBV7-9 combines with J gene TRBJ1-5; D perhaps matches TRBD1 (6 bases). V shed 5 bases and J shed 5 bases, with 10 bases lying between them. Germline loops: CDR1 SEHNR, CDR2 FQNEAQ (reference sequence). This CDR3 region has 13 residues. CDR3 nucleotides: TGTGCCAGCAGCCGACAGGAGGATCAGCCCCAGCATTTT. It yields the protein CASSRQEDQPQHF. Using reference TRBV7-9 and TRBJ1-5 for the parts outside the CDR3, the full variable domain is DTGVSQNPRHKITKRGQNVTFRCDPISEHNRLYWYRQTLGQGPEFLTYFQNEAQLEKSRLLSDRFSAERPKGSFSTLEIQRTEQGDSAMYLCASSRQEDQPQHFGDGTRLSIL.

This rearrangement joins TRBV18 to TRBJ2-7; 10 bases are a match to TRBD1. CDR1 and CDR2 from the germline V gene are KGHSH and LQKENI. V was clipped by 2 bases and J by 2 bases; unmatched bases: 3. The CDR3 is 15 amino acids. The CDR3 region has the DNA TGTGCCAGCTCACCAGCGGGGACAGGGGCCTACGAGCAGTACTTC. Protein sequence: CASSPAGTGAYEQYF.

The V and J genes are TRBV6-5 and TRBJ2-1, with TRBD1 matching 10 bases. V trimming: 6 bases; J trimming: 9 bases; junction bases outside the gene matches: 11. Germline V gene sequence: CDR1 MNHEY, CDR2 SVGAGI. The CDR3 runs 15 residues. The CDR3 DNA sequence: TGTGCCAGCAGAACGGGGACAGGGGTAGGGGGTGAGCAGTTCTTC. Translation: CASRTGTGVGGEQFF.

The V gene is TRBV9, the J gene TRBJ2-3, with D tentatively TRBD1 (5 bases). This CDR3 comprises 15 residues. Germline CDR1 is SGDLS and CDR2 is YYNGEE. V was clipped by 0 bases and J by 4 bases, with 12 bases between them. The CDR3 sequence is CASSVASARADTQYF. The CDR3 DNA reads as TGTGCCAGCAGCGTAGCTTCAGCCAGGGCAGATACGCAGTATTTT.

The V gene is TRBV5-5, the J gene TRBJ2-1; 7 positions agree with TRBD1. Germline V lookup: CDR1 SGHKS, CDR2 YYEKEE (reference sequence). The CDR3 covers 15 residues. Losses at the gene ends were 3 bases for V and 4 bases for J; bases not matched to a gene: 7. Written as DNA, the CDR3 is TGTGCCAGCAGCTGGCAGGGACAGACTTACAATGAGCAGTTCTTC. This gives the protein CASSWQGQTYNEQFF.

The chain is built from TRBV4-1 and TRBJ2-7; tentatively, D is TRBD1 (6 bases). Between the trimmed V and J ends, which lost 1 base and 6 bases, there was a span of 19 bases. The length of the CDR3 is 16 residues. Per the germline V gene, CDR1 is MGHRA and CDR2 is YSYEKL. The CDR3 sequence is CASSQGDRRTEGEQYF. The CDR3 DNA follows: TGCGCCAGCAGCCAAGGGGACCGAAGGACAGAGGGCGAGCAGTACTTC.

The gene calls are TRBV9 and TRBJ2-7; 8 positions agree with TRBD2. The V gene end was trimmed by 4 bases and the J gene end by 6 bases; junction bases not matched to a gene: 9. The CDR3 covers 14 residues. Germline V gene lookup returns CDR1 SGDLS and CDR2 YYNGEE. In DNA, the CDR3 is TGTGCCAGCAGCCCCCGGGGGGGAGTGGGCGAGCAGTACTTC. Its translation: CASSPRGGVGEQYF.

The J gene is TRBJ1-5, the V gene TRBV28, with a weak D call TRBD1 (6 bases). The germline V gene encodes CDR1 MDHEN and CDR2 SYDVKM. The CDR3 consists of 14 residues. Trimming pared 5 bases from V and 2 bases from J, leaving 10 bases between. This CDR3 is CASSGQWRNQPQHF. CDR3 DNA: TGTGCCAGCAGTGGACAGTGGCGCAATCAGCCCCAGCATTTT. The full variable domain, its missing parts supplied by reference TRBV28 and TRBJ1-5, is DVKVTQSSRYLVKRTGEKVFLECVQDMDHENMFWYRQDPGLGLRLIYFSYDVKMKEKGDIPEGYSVSREKKERFSLILESASTNQTSMYLCASSGQWRNQPQHFGDGTRLSIL.

The gene calls are TRBV4-3 and TRBJ2-7; D possibly corresponds to TRBD2 (6 bases). The germline gives CDR1 LGHNA, CDR2 YSLEER. There are 15 residues in the CDR3. V lost 1 base, J lost 2 bases, and 12 bases lay in between. As DNA, the CDR3 is TGCGCCAGCAGCCAAGTCCGGGACTTTCCCTACGAGCAGTACTTC. The encoded protein is CASSQVRDFPYEQYF.

This clone has more than one count but fewer than ten. The chain is built from TRBV27 and TRBJ2-5; perhaps TRBD1 as D (5 bases). V lost 6 bases, J lost 5 bases, and 16 bases lay in between. Germline V CDR1 and CDR2: MNHEY, SMNVEV (reference sequence). The CDR3 sequence is 14 residues long. The CDR3 DNA follows: TGTGCCAGCAGCCCTACTCCAGGGTTCGAGACCCAGTACTTC. Amino acids: CASSPTPGFETQYF.